Listed here are 25 T cell receptor beta chains from one sample, sequenced in a study of shared clonotypes between healthy human individuals. Clones were read by immunoSEQ multiplex PCR, and TCRdb kept only the in-frame ones, dropping some. Among 850,000 to 1,200,000 clones listed, about 75% were seen once. Sequenced: memory CD4+ T cells sorted from blood. Subset given: CD45RA-negative fraction. The receptors originated from a man in his late teens or twenties in good health.

Remarks on this clone: The sample holds other DNA sequences that translate to the same CDR3. The chain is built from TRBV11-2 and TRBJ2-3; D might be TRBD2 (6 bases). The CDR3 spans 13 residues. Germline loops: CDR1 SGHAT, CDR2 FQNNGV. The ends were cut back, 2 bases at V and 9 bases at J, with 12 bases in the middle. CDR3 loop: CASSLMGGDTQYF. CDR3 bases: TGTGCCAGCAGCTTAATGGGGGGTGACACGCAGTATTTT. The whole variable domain, filled in from reference TRBV11-2 and TRBJ2-3, reads EAGVAQSPRYKIIEKRQSVAFWCNPISGHATLYWYQQILGQGPKLLIQFQNNGVVDDSQLPKDRFSAERLKGVDSTLKIQPAKLEDSAVYLCASSLMGGDTQYFGPGTRLTVL.

CDR3 loop: CASSGQGAGDTEAFF. The CDR3 DNA is TGTGCCAGCAGCGGACAGGGGGCAGGGGACACTGAAGCTTTCTTT. The rearrangement joins TRBV9 to TRBJ1-1, with TRBD1 matching 10 bases. The CDR3 is 15 amino acids. Germline-derived CDR1 and CDR2 are SGDLS and YYNGEE. Trimming at V came to 3 bases and at J to 3 bases, leaving 5 bases not matched to a gene.

This chain connects TRBV6-4 to TRBJ2-1; 10 bases map to TRBD2. The V gene's germline CDR1 is MRHNA and CDR2 SNTAGT. This CDR3 spans 15 amino acids. J lost 6 bases, V lost 1 base, and 3 bases had no gene match. The CDR3 sequence is CASSDWGTSVNEQFF. CDR3 sequence (DNA): TGTGCCAGCAGTGACTGGGGGACTAGCGTCAATGAGCAGTTCTTC.

The chain employs TRBV5-8 and TRBJ2-7; TRBD1 matches 7 bases. Germline trimming cut 5 bases from V and 6 bases from J; bases unmatched to any gene: 14. Looked up from germline, CDR1 is SGHTS and CDR2 is YDEGEE. The CDR3 runs to 15 residues. The DNA of the CDR3 is TGTGCCAGCAGTTGGAAAGACAGGGCGCGGACCGAGCAGTACTTC. This codes for CASSWKDRARTEQYF.

The rearrangement joins TRBV6-6 to TRBJ1-1; 7 bases align to TRBD1. The V gene end was trimmed by 6 bases and the J gene end by 0 bases; junction bases not matched to a gene: 4. The CDR3 is 14 amino acids. CDR1 and CDR2 from the germline V gene are MNHNY and SVGAGI (reference sequence). The CDR3 nucleotides are TGTGCCAGCAGAATGACAGGGATGAACACTGAAGCTTTCTTT. The encoded protein is CASRMTGMNTEAFF.

The chain uses TRBV28 and TRBJ1-6; the match to TRBD1 covers 8 bases. With 5 bases clipped from V and 8 bases from J, the junction kept 11 bases outside the gene matches. CDR3 length: 16 residues. The germline V gene has CDR1 MDHEN and CDR2 SYDVKM. As DNA, the CDR3 is TGTGCCAGCAGTCCCCCAGGGGGCTATGGTTATTCACCCCTCCACTTT. This codes for CASSPPGGYGYSPLHF.

The gene calls are TRBV19 and TRBJ1-5; D is unclear. The CDR3 runs 16 residues. CDR1 LNHDA and CDR2 SQIVND come from the germline V gene (reference sequence). V gave up 4 bases and J gave up 4 bases, with 17 bases separating them. The CDR3 DNA is TGTGCCAGTAGTACTGGGGTTCCAGGACCTAATCAGCCCCAGCATTTT. Protein sequence: CASSTGVPGPNQPQHF.

CDR3 sequence (DNA): TGCAGCGTTGGGCCTAGCGGGAACACAGATACGCAGTATTTT. It encodes CSVGPSGNTDTQYF. This chain uses TRBV29-1 with TRBJ2-3, with 9 nucleotides matching TRBD2. The CDR3 totals 14 residues. Per germline, CDR1 SQVTM and CDR2 ANQGSEA. V dropped 4 bases and J dropped 2; count of bases not matched to a gene: 4.

This clone was seen more than once but under ten times. The chain links TRBV7-3 to TRBJ2-7; D might be TRBD1 (6 bases). Trimming took off 5 bases at V and 3 bases at J, with 14 bases between the two ends. The germline V gene encodes CDR1 SGHTA and CDR2 FQGTGA. This CDR3 has 14 amino acids. This CDR3 is CASSRSVDSYEQYF. CDR3 DNA: TGTGCCAGCAGCCGAAGCGTGGACAGCTACGAGCAGTACTTC.

J is TRBJ2-3 and V is TRBV5-4; 8 bases fit TRBD1. Trimming removed 4 bases from V and 4 bases from J; junction bases left unmatched: 5. Per germline, CDR1 SGHNT and CDR2 YYREEE (reference sequence). The CDR3 is made up of 14 amino acids. In DNA form, the CDR3 reads TGTGCCAGCAGCCCAGGGGGCGAACCAGATACGCAGTATTTT. This translates into CASSPGGEPDTQYF.

The chain joins TRBV28 to TRBJ2-7; 9 bases line up with TRBD1. Germline CDR1 is MDHEN and CDR2 is SYDVKM. This CDR3 region has 18 residues. V shed 5 bases and J 3 bases; nucleotides not matched to a gene: 17. In nucleotides, the CDR3 is TGTGCCAGCAGTCCCAGGGCAGCCTGGACAGGGGCGATCTACGAGCAGTACTTC. Protein: CASSPRAAWTGAIYEQYF.

The chain carries TRBV4-1 and TRBJ1-6, with 11 bases identical to TRBD1. CDR1 and CDR2 (germline): MGHRA, YSYEKL. This CDR3 has 16 amino acids. V was pared by 0 bases and J by 8 bases, with 3 bases of the junction left unmatched. Here the CDR3 DNA reads TGCGCCAGCAGCCAAGAGGACAGGGGGCGAGATTCACCCCTCCACTTT. Protein product: CASSQEDRGRDSPLHF.

The V gene is TRBV6-5, the J gene TRBJ1-1, with D hard to call. This CDR3 comprises 12 residues. The germline V gene encodes CDR1 MNHEY and CDR2 SVGAGI. V lost 0 bases and J lost 10, with 9 bases in between. CDR3 bases: TGTGCCAGCAGTTACTCTATAGGGAGAGCTTTCTTT. Protein sequence: CASSYSIGRAFF.

This clone occurred a few times. This CDR3 is also generated by other DNA sequences in the sample. The V gene is TRBV30, the J gene TRBJ1-6, with 7 nucleotides matching TRBD1. Per the germline V gene, CDR1 is GTSNPN and CDR2 is SVGIG (reference sequence). V shed 1 base and J 8 bases; nucleotides not matched to a gene: 2. The CDR3 runs 13 residues. The CDR3 reads CAWSGQGDSPLHF. In DNA, the CDR3 is TGTGCCTGGAGTGGACAGGGTGATTCACCCCTCCACTTT.

This clone was picked up a small number of times. The rearrangement links TRBV25-1 to TRBJ2-2, with D unresolved. The CDR3 runs 14 residues. The germline CDR1 and CDR2 sequences are MGHDK and SYGVNS. The V gene lost 5 bases and the J gene lost 8 bases, with 15 bases spanning the gap. CDR3 sequence (DNA): TGTGCCAGCAGTCTTCGGACCCAGGCAGGGGAGCTGTTTTTT. Its translation is CASSLRTQAGELFF.

The J gene is TRBJ1-1, the V gene TRBV6-6; weak D call: TRBD1 (6 bases). The germline V and J ends were trimmed by 8 bases and 1 base, with 8 bases remaining between them. CDR1 MNHNY and CDR2 SVGAGI come from the germline V gene (reference sequence). The CDR3 has 12 residues. CDR3 nucleotides: TGTGCCAGCTACAGGGCGAACACTGAAGCTTTCTTT. Its translation: CASYRANTEAFF.

To note about this clone: This specimen includes other DNA sequences encoding the same CDR3. The chain carries TRBV19 and TRBJ2-7, with TRBD1 identical over 9 bases. V shed 7 bases, J shed 3 bases, and the junction held 7 bases outside the gene matches. Germline V gene sequence: CDR1 LNHDA, CDR2 SQIVND (reference sequence). The length of the CDR3 is 14 residues. The CDR3 DNA reads as TGTGCCAGTACCGTGACAGGGGGGAGCTACGAGCAGTACTTC. Translation gives CASTVTGGSYEQYF.

This sequence joins TRBV7-3 and TRBJ1-1; TRBD1 agrees at 9 bases. Trimming took 5 bases from V and 6 from J; bases not matched to a gene: 7. Germline loops: CDR1 SGHTA, CDR2 FQGTGA. There are 14 residues in the CDR3. The CDR3 here is CASSLDGTGSEAFF. The CDR3 DNA sequence: TGTGCCAGCAGCCTAGATGGGACAGGGTCTGAAGCTTTCTTT. The variable domain in full, with the rest retrieved from reference TRBV7-3 and TRBJ1-1, is GAGVSQTPSNKVTEKGKYVELRCDPISGHTALYWYRQSLGQGPEFLIYFQGTGAADDSGLPNDRFFAVRPEGSVSTLKIQRTERGDSAVYLCASSLDGTGSEAFFGQGTRLTVV.

The chain carries TRBV2 and TRBJ1-4, with 9 bases lining up with TRBD1. V lost 2 bases and J lost 8; bases outside the gene matches: 9. Per germline, CDR1 SNHLY and CDR2 FYNNEI. This CDR3 has 16 residues. CDR3 in amino acids: CASSESMGQGREKLFF. CDR3 sequence (DNA): TGTGCCAGCAGTGAATCAATGGGACAGGGCAGAGAAAAACTGTTTTTT.

The chain combines TRBV6-5 with TRBJ1-2, with D possibly matching TRBD1 (6 bases). Germline-derived CDR1 and CDR2 are MNHEY and SVGAGI. V was clipped by 6 bases and J by 1 base, with 9 bases between them. The CDR3 sequence is 13 residues long. In DNA, the CDR3 is TGTGCCAGCAGGTCGGGACATAACTATGGCTACACCTTC. Its translation is CASRSGHNYGYTF.

This chain joins TRBV13 and TRBJ1-1, with TRBD1 matching over 9 bases. From germline, CDR1 is PRHDT and CDR2 FYEKMQ (reference sequence). CDR3 size: 15 residues. J gave up 3 bases and V 5 bases, and 7 bases lay outside the gene matches. This chain's CDR3 is CASSLNRDRDTEAFF. In DNA, the CDR3 is TGTGCCAGCAGCCTCAACCGGGACAGGGACACTGAAGCTTTCTTT.

V and J are TRBV5-8 and TRBJ1-4, with no clear D. Germline V CDR1 and CDR2: SGHTS, YDEGEE. Trimming cost V 4 bases and J 0 bases, with 10 bases left between them. The CDR3 totals 15 residues. The CDR3 DNA sequence: TGTGCCAGCAGCAAAGACGGAGCAACTAATGAAAAACTGTTTTTT. This translates into CASSKDGATNEKLFF.

V is TRBV2 and J is TRBJ1-1, with D unresolved. The germline V gene has CDR1 SNHLY and CDR2 FYNNEI. The CDR3 covers 14 residues. Trimming removed 5 bases at V and 3 bases at J, with 13 bases between. CDR3 loop: CASSLQPMDTEAFF. Here the CDR3 DNA reads TGTGCCAGCAGTCTACAGCCCATGGACACTGAAGCTTTCTTT.

This chain connects TRBV5-1 to TRBJ2-6; 7 positions agree with TRBD1. Germline CDR1 is SGHRS and CDR2 is YFSETQ. The V and J ends lost 4 bases and 0 bases, in that order; junction bases with no gene match: 10. This CDR3 has 18 amino acids. CDR3: CASSLSGTAFSGANVLTF. The CDR3 DNA follows: TGCGCCAGCAGCCTCTCCGGGACAGCGTTCTCTGGGGCCAACGTCCTGACTTTC. The full variable domain, its missing parts supplied by reference TRBV5-1 and TRBJ2-6, is KAGVTQTPRYLIKTRGQQVTLSCSPISGHRSVSWYQQTPGQGLQFLFEYFSETQRNKGNFPGRFSGRQFSNSRSEMNVSTLELGDSALYLCASSLSGTAFSGANVLTFGAGSRLTVL.

This clone has just one count. The J gene is TRBJ1-2, the V gene TRBV7-9; D gene ambiguous. The CDR3 has 16 residues. The V and J ends lost 2 bases and 4 bases respectively, with 17 bases between them. Germline V gene lookup returns CDR1 SEHNR and CDR2 FQNEAQ (reference sequence). This CDR3 reads CASSLSRNEGLYGYTF. In DNA, the CDR3 is TGTGCCAGCAGCTTAAGTCGTAATGAGGGTCTCTATGGCTACACCTTC.